These 6 T cell receptor beta chains were all obtained from the same sample, sequenced in a study of shared clonotypes between healthy human individuals. Assay: immunoSEQ multiplex PCR; the TCRdb copy retains only in-frame clones and omits some. The sample holds around 1.1 million clones, around three quarters seen once. Material: memory CD4+ T cells from PBMCs. Subset reported: CD45RA-negative fraction. The receptors derive from a man younger than 35 in good health. Some clones in this sample may be carry-over from other donors' samples.

The chain joins TRBV7-2 to TRBJ2-7; 12 bases align to TRBD1. CDR1 is SGHTA and CDR2 is FQGNSA in the germline V gene. CDR3 length: 14 residues. V lost 5 bases, J lost 8 bases, and 7 bases stayed unmatched. The CDR3 protein is CASSVGTGGLQQYF. The DNA for the CDR3 is TGTGCCAGCAGCGTTGGGACAGGGGGCTTGCAGCAGTACTTC.

J is TRBJ1-2 and V is TRBV6-6, with 8 bases identical to TRBD1. This CDR3 has 14 residues. The germline V gene has CDR1 MNHNY and CDR2 SVGAGI (reference sequence). Losses at the gene ends were 5 bases for V and 5 bases for J; bases not matched to a gene: 7. Here the CDR3 reads CASSQIQGAYGYTF. The CDR3 DNA follows: TGTGCCAGCAGTCAAATTCAGGGGGCGTATGGCTACACCTTC.

On this clone: A much more abundant neighbour one base away suggests this may be a read error. The sample has other DNA sequences that encode this CDR3 too. This chain joins TRBV29-1 and TRBJ2-2, with D perhaps TRBD2 (5 bases). This CDR3 contains 13 residues. In germline, CDR1 is SQVTM, CDR2 ANQGSEA. With 7 bases removed from V and 5 bases from J, the gap between germline ends came to 14 bases. CDR3 coding DNA: TGCAGCGCCCGAGTGGGAGTTACCGGGGAGCTGTTTTTT. Translated, it gives CSARVGVTGELFF.

V gene TRBV2 combines with J gene TRBJ2-5; D not certain. This CDR3 comprises 9 residues. V was pared by 9 bases and J by 14 bases, with 13 bases between. Germline V gives CDR1 SNHLY, CDR2 FYNNEI. CDR3 region: CASGPSIYF. CDR3 DNA: TGTGCCAGTGGTCCCTCAATCTACTTC.

This sequence joins TRBV18 and TRBJ1-5, with D maybe TRBD1 (5 bases). V shed 1 base and J shed 6 bases, with 13 bases lying between them. This CDR3 is built from 15 residues. The germline V gene has CDR1 KGHSH and CDR2 LQKENI. The DNA of the CDR3 is TGTGCCAGCTCACCACAAGGGGCGCAGGGTCAGCCCCAGCATTTT. It translates to CASSPQGAQGQPQHF.

CDR3 sequence reads: CASSQVAEGGELFF. For the CDR3, the DNA is TGCGCCAGCAGCCAAGTCGCGGAGGGCGGGGAGCTGTTTTTT. The chain links TRBV4-3 to TRBJ2-2, with D possibly TRBD2 on 6 matching bases. Germline V gives CDR1 LGHNA, CDR2 YSLEER. The V gene lost 1 base and the J gene lost 7 bases, with 10 bases spanning the gap. CDR3 length: 14 amino acids.